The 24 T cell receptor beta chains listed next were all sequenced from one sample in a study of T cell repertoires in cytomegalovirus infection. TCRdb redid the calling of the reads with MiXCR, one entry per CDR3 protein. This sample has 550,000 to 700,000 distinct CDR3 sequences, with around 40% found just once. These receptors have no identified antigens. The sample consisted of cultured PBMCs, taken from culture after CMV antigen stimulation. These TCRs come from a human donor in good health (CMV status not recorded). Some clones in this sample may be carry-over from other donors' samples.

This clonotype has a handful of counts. The CDR3 sequence: CASSITANTEAFF. The CDR3 region has the DNA TGTGCCAGTAGTATCACAGCTAACACTGAAGCTTTCTTT. The rearrangement links TRBV19 to TRBJ1-1, with D uncertain. Germline CDR1 LNHDA, CDR2 SQIVND (reference sequence). V dropped 3 bases and J dropped 2 bases, with 7 bases sitting between them. The CDR3 consists of 13 residues.

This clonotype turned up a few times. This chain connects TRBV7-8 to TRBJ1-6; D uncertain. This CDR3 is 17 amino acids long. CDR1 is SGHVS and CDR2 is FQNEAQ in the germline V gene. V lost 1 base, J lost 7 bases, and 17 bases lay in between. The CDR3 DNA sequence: TGTGCCAGCAGCTTAGGGGCAGGTCGGGGATGGAATTCACCCCTCCACTTT. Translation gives CASSLGAGRGWNSPLHF.

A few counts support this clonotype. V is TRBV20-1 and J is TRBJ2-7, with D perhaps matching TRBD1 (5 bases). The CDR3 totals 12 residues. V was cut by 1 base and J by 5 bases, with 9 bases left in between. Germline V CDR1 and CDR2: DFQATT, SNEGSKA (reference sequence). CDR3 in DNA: TGCAGTGCTAGAGCGGCAGGGAACGAGCAGTACTTC. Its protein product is CSARAAGNEQYF.

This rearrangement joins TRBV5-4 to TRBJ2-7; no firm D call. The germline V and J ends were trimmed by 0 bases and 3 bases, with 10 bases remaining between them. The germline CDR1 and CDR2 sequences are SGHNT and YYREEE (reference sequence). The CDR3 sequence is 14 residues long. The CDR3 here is CASSLGGSIYEQYF. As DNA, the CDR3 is TGTGCCAGCAGCTTGGGGGGTTCCATCTACGAGCAGTACTTC. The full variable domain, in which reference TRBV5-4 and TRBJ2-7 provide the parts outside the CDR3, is ETGVTQSPTHLIKTRGQQVTLRCSSQSGHNTVSWYQQALGQGPQFIFQYYREEENGRGNFPPRFSGLQFPNYSSELNVNALELDDSALYLCASSLGGSIYEQYFGPGTRLTVT.

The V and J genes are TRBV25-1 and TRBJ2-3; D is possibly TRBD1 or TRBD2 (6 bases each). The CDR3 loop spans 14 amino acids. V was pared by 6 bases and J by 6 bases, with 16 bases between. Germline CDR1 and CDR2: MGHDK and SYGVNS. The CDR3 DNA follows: TGTGCCAGCAGGGAGGAAACAGGGAGGGATACGCAGTATTTT. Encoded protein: CASREETGRDTQYF.

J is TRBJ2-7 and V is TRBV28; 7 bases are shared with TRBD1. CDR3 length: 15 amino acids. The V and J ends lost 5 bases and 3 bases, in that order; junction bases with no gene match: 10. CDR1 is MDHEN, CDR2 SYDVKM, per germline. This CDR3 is CASSPRRGRDYEQYF. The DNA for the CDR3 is TGTGCCAGCAGTCCCCGTAGGGGGCGCGACTACGAGCAGTACTTC.

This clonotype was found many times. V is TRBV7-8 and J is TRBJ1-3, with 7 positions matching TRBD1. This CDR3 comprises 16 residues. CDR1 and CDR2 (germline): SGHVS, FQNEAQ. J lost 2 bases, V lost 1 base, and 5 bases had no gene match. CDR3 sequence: CASSLDRGRTGNTIYF. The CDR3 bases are TGTGCCAGCAGCTTAGACAGGGGAAGAACTGGAAACACCATATATTTT.

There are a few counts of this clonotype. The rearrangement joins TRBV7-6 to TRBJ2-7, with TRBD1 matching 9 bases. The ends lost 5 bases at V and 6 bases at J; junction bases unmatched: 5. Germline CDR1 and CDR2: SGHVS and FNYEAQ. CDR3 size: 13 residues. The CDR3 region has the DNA TGTGCCAGCAGCGTTCTGACAGGGGGCGAGCAGTACTTC. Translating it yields CASSVLTGGEQYF.

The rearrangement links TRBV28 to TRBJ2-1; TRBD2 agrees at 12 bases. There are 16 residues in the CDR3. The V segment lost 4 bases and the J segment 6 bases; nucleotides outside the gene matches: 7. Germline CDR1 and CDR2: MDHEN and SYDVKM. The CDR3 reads CASSSRLAGASNEQFF. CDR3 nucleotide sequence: TGTGCCAGCAGTTCCAGACTAGCGGGGGCCTCCAATGAGCAGTTCTTC.

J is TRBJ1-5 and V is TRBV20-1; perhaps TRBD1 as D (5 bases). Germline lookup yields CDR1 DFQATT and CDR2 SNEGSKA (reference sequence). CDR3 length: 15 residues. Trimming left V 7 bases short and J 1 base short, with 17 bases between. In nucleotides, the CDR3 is TGCAGTGGAGAGAAGGGGATACTGAGCAATCAGCCCCAGCATTTT. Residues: CSGEKGILSNQPQHF.

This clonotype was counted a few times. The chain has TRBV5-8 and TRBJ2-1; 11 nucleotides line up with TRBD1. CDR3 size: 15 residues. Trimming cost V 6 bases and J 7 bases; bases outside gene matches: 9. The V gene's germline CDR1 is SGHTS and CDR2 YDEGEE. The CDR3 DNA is TGTGCCAGCACCATGAGGGGACAGGGGGGGAATGAGCAGTTCTTC. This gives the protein CASTMRGQGGNEQFF.

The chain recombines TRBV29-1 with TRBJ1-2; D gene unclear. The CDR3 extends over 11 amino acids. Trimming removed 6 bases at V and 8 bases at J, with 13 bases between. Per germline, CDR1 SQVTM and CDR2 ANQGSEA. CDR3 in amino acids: CSVPLPMGYTF. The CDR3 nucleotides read TGCAGCGTCCCCTTACCTATGGGCTACACCTTC.

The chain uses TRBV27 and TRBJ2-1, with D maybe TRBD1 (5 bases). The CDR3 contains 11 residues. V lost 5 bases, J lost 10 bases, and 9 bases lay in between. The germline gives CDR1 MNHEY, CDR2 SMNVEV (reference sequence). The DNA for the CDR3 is TGTGCCAGCAGTCCAGGGTTGGAGCAGTTCTTC. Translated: CASSPGLEQFF.

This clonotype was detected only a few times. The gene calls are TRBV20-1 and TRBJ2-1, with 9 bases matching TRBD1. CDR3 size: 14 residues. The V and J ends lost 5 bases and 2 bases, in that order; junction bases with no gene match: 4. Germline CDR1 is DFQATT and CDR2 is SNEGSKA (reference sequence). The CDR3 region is CSAGTGGPYNEQFF. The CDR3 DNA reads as TGCAGTGCTGGTACAGGGGGCCCCTACAATGAGCAGTTCTTC.

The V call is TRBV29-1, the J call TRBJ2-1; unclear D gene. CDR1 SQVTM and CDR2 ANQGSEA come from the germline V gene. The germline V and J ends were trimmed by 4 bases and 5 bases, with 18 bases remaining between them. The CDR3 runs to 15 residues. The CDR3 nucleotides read TGCAGCGTTGTTGGTACCCTCAAAAACAACAATGAGCAGTTCTTC. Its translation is CSVVGTLKNNNEQFF.

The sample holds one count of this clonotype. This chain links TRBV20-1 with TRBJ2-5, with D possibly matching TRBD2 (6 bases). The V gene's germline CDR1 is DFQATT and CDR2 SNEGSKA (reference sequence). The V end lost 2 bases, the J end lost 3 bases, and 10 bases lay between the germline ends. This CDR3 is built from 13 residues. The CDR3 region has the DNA TGCAGTGCTAGATGGACTAAAAAAGAGACCCAGTACTTC. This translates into CSARWTKKETQYF.

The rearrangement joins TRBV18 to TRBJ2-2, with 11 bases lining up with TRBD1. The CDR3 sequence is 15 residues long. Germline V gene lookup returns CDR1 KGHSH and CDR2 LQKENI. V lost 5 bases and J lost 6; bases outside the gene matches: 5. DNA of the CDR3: TGTGCCAGCTCATCGACGGGACAGGGGGCCGGGGAGCTGTTTTTT. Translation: CASSSTGQGAGELFF.

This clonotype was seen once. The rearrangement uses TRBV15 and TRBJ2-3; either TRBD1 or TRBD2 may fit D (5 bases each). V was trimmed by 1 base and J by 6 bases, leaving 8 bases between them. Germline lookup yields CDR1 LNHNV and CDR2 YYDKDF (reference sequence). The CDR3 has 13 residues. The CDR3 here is CATSRVGVDTQYF. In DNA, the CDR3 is TGTGCCACCAGCAGAGTGGGGGTTGATACGCAGTATTTT.

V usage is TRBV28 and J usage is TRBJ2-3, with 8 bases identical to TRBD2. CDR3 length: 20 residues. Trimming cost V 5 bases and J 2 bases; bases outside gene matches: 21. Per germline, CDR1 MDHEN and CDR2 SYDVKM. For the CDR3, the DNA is TGTGCCAGCAGTCACCTCTTTGTTAGCGGGGAGCCCTGGGACACAGATACGCAGTATTTT. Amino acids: CASSHLFVSGEPWDTDTQYF.

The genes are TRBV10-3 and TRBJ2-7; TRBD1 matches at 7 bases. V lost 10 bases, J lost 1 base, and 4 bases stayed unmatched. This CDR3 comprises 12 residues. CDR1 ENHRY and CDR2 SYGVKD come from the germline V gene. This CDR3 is CATGDRSYEQYF. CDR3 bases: TGTGCCACCGGGGACAGATCCTACGAGCAGTACTTC.

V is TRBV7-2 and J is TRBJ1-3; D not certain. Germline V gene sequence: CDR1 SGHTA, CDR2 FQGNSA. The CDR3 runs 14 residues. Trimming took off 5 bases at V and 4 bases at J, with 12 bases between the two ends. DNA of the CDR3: TGTGCCAGCAGCCCCAATATGGGAGGAAACACCATATATTTT. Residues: CASSPNMGGNTIYF.

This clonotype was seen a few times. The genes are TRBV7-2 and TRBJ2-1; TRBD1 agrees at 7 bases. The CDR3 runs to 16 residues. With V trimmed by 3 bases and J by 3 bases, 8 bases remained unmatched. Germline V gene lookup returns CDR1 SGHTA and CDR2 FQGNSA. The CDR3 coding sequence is TGTGCCAGCAGCTTCATGACGGGACAGCTCTACAATGAGCAGTTCTTC. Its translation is CASSFMTGQLYNEQFF. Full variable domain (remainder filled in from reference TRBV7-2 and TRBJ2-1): GAGVSQSPSNKVTEKGKDVELRCDPISGHTALYWYRQSLGQGLEFLIYFQGNSAPDKSGLPSDRFSAERTGGSVSTLTIQRTQQEDSAVYLCASSFMTGQLYNEQFFGPGTRLTVL.

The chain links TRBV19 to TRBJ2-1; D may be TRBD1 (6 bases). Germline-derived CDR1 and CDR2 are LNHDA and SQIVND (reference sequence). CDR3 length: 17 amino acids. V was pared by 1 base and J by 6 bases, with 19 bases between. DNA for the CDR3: TGTGCCAGTAGTATAGTAACTGGGACACGGAGAGCCAATGAGCAGTTCTTC. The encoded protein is CASSIVTGTRRANEQFF.

DNA of the CDR3: TGCAGTGCTAGAGATGGGGGGAGGGGCTCCTACAATGAGCAGTTCTTC. Translated: CSARDGGRGSYNEQFF. The chain couples TRBV20-1 to TRBJ2-1, with 7 bases fitting TRBD2. J gave up 0 bases and V 0 bases, and 5 bases lay outside the gene matches. Germline V lookup: CDR1 DFQATT, CDR2 SNEGSKA (reference sequence). The CDR3 contains 16 residues.